The source of this T cell receptor beta chain is a study of T cell repertoires in cytomegalovirus infection. Study context: Well-studied HLA-B-restricted CMV epitopes were used in the study alongside recently identified HLA-C-restricted ones.

TCRdb re-called the reads with MiXCR, one entry per CDR3 protein. The profile covers about 500,000 distinct CDR3 sequences, with 33% appearing a single time and about a sixth taken by the ten largest. The V and J ends lost 6 bases and 6 bases respectively, with 12 bases between them. The CDR3 is 13 amino acids. Remarks on this clonotype: As yet, its antigen is unknown.

Overall study findings and caveats: Ex vivo responses were dominated by HLA-C-restricted CMV-specific TCR beta clonotypes.

The sample was cultured PBMCs, taken from culture after CMV antigen stimulation. This receptor was obtained from a human donor in good health (CMV status not recorded). Some clones in this sample may be carry-over from other donors' samples. The chain has TRBV12-3 or TRBV12-4 and TRBJ2-1; D is uncertain. The CDR3 nucleotides are TGTGCCAGCAGCCTGTCTTGGGGCAATGAGCAGTTCTTC. Translation gives CASSLSWGNEQFF.